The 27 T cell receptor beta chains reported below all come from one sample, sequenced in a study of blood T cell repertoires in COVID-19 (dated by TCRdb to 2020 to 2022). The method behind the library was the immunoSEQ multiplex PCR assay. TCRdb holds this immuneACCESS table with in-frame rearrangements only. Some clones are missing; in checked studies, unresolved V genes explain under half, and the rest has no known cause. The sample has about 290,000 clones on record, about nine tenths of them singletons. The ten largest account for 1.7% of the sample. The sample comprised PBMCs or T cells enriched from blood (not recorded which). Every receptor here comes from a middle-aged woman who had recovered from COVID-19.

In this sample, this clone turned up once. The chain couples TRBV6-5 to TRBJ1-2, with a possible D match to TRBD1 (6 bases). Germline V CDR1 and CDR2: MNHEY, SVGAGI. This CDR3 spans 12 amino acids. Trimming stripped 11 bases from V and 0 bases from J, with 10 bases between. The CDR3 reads CAGRDTNYGYTF. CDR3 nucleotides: TGTGCCGGACGGGACACTAACTATGGCTACACCTTC.

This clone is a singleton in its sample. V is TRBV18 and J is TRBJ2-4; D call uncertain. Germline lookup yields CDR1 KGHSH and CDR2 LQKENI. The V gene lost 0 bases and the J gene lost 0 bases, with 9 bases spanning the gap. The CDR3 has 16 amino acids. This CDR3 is CASSPPNQVAKNIQYF. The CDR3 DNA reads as TGTGCCAGCTCACCACCCAATCAGGTAGCCAAAAACATTCAGTACTTC.

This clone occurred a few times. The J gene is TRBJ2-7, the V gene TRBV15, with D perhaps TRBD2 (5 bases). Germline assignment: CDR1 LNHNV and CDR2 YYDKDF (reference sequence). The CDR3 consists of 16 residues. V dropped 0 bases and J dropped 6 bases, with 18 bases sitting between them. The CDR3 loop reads CATSRDGRGFLAEQYF. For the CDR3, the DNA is TGTGCCACCAGCAGAGATGGGAGAGGATTTTTGGCCGAGCAGTACTTC.

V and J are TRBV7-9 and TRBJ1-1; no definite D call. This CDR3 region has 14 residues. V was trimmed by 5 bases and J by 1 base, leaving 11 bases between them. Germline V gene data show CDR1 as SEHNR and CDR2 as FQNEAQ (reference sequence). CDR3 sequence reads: CASSNRGGNTEAFF. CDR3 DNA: TGTGCCAGCAGCAACAGAGGAGGGAACACTGAAGCTTTCTTT. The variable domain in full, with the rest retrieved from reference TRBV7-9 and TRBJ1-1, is DTGVSQNPRHKITKRGQNVTFRCDPISEHNRLYWYRQTLGQGPEFLTYFQNEAQLEKSRLLSDRFSAERPKGSFSTLEIQRTEQGDSAMYLCASSNRGGNTEAFFGQGTRLTVV.

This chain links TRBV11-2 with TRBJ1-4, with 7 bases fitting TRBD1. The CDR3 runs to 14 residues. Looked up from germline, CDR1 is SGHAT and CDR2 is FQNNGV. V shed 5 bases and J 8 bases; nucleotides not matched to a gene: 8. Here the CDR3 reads CASSPDRVGEKLFF. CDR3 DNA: TGTGCCAGCAGCCCCGACAGGGTGGGAGAAAAACTGTTTTTT.

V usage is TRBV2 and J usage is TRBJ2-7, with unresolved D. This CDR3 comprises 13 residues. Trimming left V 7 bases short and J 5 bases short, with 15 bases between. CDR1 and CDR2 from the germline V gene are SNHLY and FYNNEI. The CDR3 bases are TGTGCCAGCACCACAACCCCAGGTAACGAGCAGTACTTC. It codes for CASTTTPGNEQYF. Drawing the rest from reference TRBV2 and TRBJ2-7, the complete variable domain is EPEVTQTPSHQVTQMGQEVILRCVPISNHLYFYWYRQILGQKVEFLVSFYNNEISEKSEIFDDQFSVERPDGSNFTLKIRSTKLEDSAMYFCASTTTPGNEQYFGPGTRLTVT.

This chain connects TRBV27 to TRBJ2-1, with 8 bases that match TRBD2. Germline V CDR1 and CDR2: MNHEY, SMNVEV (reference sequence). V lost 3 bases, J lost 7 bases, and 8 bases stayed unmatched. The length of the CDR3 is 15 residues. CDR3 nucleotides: TGTGCCAGCAGTTTGTCGGGACTAGTGAGAAATGAGCAGTTCTTC. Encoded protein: CASSLSGLVRNEQFF.

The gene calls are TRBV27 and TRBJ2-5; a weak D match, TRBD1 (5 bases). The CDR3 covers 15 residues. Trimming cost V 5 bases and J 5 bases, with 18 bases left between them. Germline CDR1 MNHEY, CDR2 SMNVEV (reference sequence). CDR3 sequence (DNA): TGTGCCAGCAGTCCCCGTGGCCTAAGGGGCGAGACCCAGTACTTC. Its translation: CASSPRGLRGETQYF.

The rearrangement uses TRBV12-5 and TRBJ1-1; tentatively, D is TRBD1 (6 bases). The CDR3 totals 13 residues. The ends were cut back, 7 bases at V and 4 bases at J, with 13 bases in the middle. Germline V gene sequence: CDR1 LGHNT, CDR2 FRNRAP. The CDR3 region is CASALQGFTEAFF. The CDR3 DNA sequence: TGTGCTAGTGCCCTACAGGGATTCACTGAAGCTTTCTTT.

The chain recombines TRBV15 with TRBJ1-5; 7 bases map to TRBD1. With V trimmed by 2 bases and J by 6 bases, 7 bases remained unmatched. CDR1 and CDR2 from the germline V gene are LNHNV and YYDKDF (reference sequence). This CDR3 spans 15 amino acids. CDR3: CATSRPDRPAQPQHF. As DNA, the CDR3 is TGTGCCACCAGCAGACCGGACAGGCCCGCTCAGCCCCAGCATTTT.

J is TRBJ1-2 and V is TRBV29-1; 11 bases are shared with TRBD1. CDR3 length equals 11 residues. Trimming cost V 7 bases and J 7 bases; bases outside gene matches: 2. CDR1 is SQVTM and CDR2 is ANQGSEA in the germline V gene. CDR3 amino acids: CSDGTGGGYTF. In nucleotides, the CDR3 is TGCAGCGACGGGACAGGGGGTGGCTACACCTTC. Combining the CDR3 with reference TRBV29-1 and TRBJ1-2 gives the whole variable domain SAVISQKPSRDICQRGTSLTIQCQVDSQVTMMFWYRQQPGQSLTLIATANQGSEATYESGFVIDKFPISRPNLTFSTLTVSNMSPEDSSIYLCSDGTGGGYTFGSGTRLTVV.

CDR3: CASSPLGQGLSGNTIYF. CDR3 bases: TGTGCCAGCTCACCACTGGGACAGGGTTTATCAGGAAACACCATATATTTT. The rearrangement links TRBV18 to TRBJ1-3, with TRBD1 matching over 9 bases. Unmatched junction bases numbered 8, after V lost 1 base and J lost 4 bases. CDR3 length: 17 residues. Germline-derived CDR1 and CDR2 are KGHSH and LQKENI.

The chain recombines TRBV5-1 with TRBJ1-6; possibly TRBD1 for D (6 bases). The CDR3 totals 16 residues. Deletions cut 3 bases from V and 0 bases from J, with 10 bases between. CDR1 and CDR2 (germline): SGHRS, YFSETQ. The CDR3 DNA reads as TGCGCCAGCAGCTCCAGGGGAAGCTCCTATAATTCACCCCTCCACTTT. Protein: CASSSRGSSYNSPLHF.

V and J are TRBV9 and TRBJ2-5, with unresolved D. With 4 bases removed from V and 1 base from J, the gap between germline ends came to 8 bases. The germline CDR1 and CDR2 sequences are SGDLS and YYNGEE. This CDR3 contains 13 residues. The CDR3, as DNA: TGTGCCAGCAGCCGAGGCTCCCAAGAGACCCAGTACTTC. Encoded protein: CASSRGSQETQYF.

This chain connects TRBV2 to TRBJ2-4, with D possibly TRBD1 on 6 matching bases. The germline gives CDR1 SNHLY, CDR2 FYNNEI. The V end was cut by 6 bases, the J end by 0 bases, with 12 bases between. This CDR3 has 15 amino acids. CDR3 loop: CASRTGNGAKNIQYF. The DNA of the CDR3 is TGTGCCAGCAGAACAGGGAATGGAGCCAAAAACATTCAGTACTTC.

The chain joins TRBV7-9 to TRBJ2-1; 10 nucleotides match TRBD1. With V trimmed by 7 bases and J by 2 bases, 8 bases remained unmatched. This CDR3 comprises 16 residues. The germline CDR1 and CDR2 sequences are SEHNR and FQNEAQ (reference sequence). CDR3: CASIKGQGIAYNEQFF. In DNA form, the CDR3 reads TGTGCCAGCATAAAGGGACAGGGGATAGCCTACAATGAGCAGTTCTTC.

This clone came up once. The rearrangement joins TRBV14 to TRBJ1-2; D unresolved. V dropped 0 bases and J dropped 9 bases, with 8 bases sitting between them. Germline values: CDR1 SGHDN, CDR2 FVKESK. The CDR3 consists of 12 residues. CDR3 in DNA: TGTGCCAGCAGCCAAGAACAAGTCAGCTACACCTTC. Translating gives CASSQEQVSYTF.

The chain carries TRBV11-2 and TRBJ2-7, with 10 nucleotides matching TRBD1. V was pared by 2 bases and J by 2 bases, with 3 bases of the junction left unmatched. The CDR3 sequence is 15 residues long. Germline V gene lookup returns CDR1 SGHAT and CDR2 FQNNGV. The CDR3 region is CASSLIGTGAYEQYF. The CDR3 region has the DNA TGTGCCAGCAGCTTAATCGGGACAGGGGCCTACGAGCAGTACTTC.

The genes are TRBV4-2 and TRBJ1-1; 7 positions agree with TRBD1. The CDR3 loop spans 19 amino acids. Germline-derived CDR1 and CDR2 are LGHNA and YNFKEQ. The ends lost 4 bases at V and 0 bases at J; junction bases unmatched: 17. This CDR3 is CASSPNLQGPGTLNTEAFF. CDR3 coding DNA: TGTGCCAGCAGCCCCAATCTACAGGGGCCCGGTACTTTGAACACTGAAGCTTTCTTT.

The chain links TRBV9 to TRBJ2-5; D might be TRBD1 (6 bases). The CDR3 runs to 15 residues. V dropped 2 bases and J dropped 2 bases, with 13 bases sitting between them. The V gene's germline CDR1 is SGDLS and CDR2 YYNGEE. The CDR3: CASSVMTGQQETQYF. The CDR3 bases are TGTGCCAGCAGCGTCATGACAGGACAACAAGAGACCCAGTACTTC.

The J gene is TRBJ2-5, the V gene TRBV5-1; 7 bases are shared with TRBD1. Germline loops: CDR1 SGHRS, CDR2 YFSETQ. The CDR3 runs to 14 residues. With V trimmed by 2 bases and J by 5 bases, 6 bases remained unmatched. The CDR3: CASSFDRDGETQYF. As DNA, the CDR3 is TGCGCCAGCAGCTTTGACAGGGATGGCGAGACCCAGTACTTC. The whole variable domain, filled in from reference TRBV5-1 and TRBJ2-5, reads KAGVTQTPRYLIKTRGQQVTLSCSPISGHRSVSWYQQTPGQGLQFLFEYFSETQRNKGNFPGRFSGRQFSNSRSEMNVSTLELGDSALYLCASSFDRDGETQYFGPGTRLLVL.

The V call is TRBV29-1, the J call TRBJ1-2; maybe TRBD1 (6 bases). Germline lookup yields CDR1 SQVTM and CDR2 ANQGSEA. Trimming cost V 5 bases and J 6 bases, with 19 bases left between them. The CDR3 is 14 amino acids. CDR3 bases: TGCAGCGTTCTGCCGGGACAAAGCGCCCATGGCTACACCTTC. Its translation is CSVLPGQSAHGYTF.

DNA for the CDR3: TGCAGCGTTGTAACCGGGATCGAGGTCGAGCAGTACTTC. Translating it yields CSVVTGIEVEQYF. This chain uses TRBV29-1 with TRBJ2-7; D is perhaps TRBD2 (5 bases). V lost 4 bases and J 6 bases, leaving 16 bases between the germline ends. The CDR3 length is 13 residues. Germline V gene lookup returns CDR1 SQVTM and CDR2 ANQGSEA.

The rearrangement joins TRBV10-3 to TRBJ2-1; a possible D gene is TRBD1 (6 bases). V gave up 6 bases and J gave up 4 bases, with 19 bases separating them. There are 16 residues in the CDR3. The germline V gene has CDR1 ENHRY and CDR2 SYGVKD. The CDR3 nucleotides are TGTGCCATCAGAGGCGACAGGTCCGCTATATACAATGAGCAGTTCTTC. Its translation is CAIRGDRSAIYNEQFF.

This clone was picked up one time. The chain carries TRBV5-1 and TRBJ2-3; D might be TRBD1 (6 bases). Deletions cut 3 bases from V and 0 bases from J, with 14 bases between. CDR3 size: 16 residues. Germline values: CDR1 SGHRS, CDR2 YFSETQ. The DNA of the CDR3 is TGCGCCAGCAGCTCACCGGACAGCTCTAGCACAGATACGCAGTATTTT. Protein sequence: CASSSPDSSSTDTQYF. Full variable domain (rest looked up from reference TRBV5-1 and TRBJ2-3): KAGVTQTPRYLIKTRGQQVTLSCSPISGHRSVSWYQQTPGQGLQFLFEYFSETQRNKGNFPGRFSGRQFSNSRSEMNVSTLELGDSALYLCASSSPDSSSTDTQYFGPGTRLTVL.

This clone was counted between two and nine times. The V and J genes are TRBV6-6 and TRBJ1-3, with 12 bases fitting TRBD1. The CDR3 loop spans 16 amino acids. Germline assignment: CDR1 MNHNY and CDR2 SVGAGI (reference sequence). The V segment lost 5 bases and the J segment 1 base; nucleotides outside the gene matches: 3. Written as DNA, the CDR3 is TGTGCCAGCAGTCCGGGACAGGGGGCTTCTGGAAACACCATATATTTT. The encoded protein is CASSPGQGASGNTIYF.

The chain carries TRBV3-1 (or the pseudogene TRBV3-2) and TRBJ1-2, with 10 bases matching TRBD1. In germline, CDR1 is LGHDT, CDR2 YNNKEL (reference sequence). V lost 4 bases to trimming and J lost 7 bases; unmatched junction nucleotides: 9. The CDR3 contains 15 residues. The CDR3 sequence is CASSRPGTGDGGYTF. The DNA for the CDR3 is TGTGCCAGCAGCCGTCCCGGGACAGGGGATGGTGGCTACACCTTC.